The rows below give T cell receptor beta chains drawn from one sample of a study of beta chain features in type 1 diabetes. Some clones are missing from TCRdb's copy, which holds only in-frame ones; the method was immunoSEQ multiplex PCR. This sample has 250,000 or so clones, with less than 35% found just once. Sequencing input: central memory CD4+ T cells from blood. The source of these receptors is a man younger than 40 in good health. Both conserved end residues are part of each CDR3. The D gene is left open where the match is weak. A row's size may be missing; if present it is once, few, many or a size class.

abundance,j_gene,v_gene,d_gene,CDR3aa,CDR3nt
many,TRBJ2-3,TRBV7-2,.,CASSPVESSTDTQYF,TGTGCCAGCAGCCCTGTGGAGAGTAGCACAGATACGCAGTATTTT
few,TRBJ1-2,TRBV29-1,TRBD1,CSVKDRGRLGYTF,TGCAGCGTTAAGGACAGGGGCCGGCTTGGCTACACCTTC
.,TRBJ1-1,TRBV7-2,.,CASSLQGLGTEAFF,TGTGCCAGCAGCTTACAGGGGTTAGGCACTGAAGCTTTCTTT
once,TRBJ1-5,TRBV5-1,TRBD1,CASSLEPLTGSNQPQHF,TGCGCCAGCAGCTTGGAGCCCCTGACAGGGAGCAATCAGCCCCAGCATTTT
.,TRBJ1-4,TRBV29-1,.,CSVVRGTGEKLFF,TGCAGCGTTGTGAGAGGAACCGGGGAAAAACTGTTTTTT
.,TRBJ2-4,TRBV30,TRBD1,CAWSAGQGQNIQYF,TGTGCCTGGAGTGCGGGACAGGGCCAAAACATTCAGTACTTC
.,TRBJ2-1,TRBV2,TRBD1,CASSAPGQGIFNEQFF,TGTGCCAGCAGCGCCCCGGGACAGGGGATATTCAATGAGCAGTTCTTC
few,TRBJ2-7,TRBV6-6,.,CASSPIGSITYEQYF,TGTGCCAGCAGTCCGATTGGGTCGATAACTTACGAGCAGTACTTC
.,TRBJ2-5,TRBV5-1,TRBD2,CASSLMDGGRETQYF,TGCGCCAGCAGCTTGATGGACGGGGGGAGAGAGACCCAGTACTTC
few,TRBJ2-1,TRBV10-3,.,CATGWGTEDEQFF,TGTGCCACCGGGTGGGGGACGGAGGATGAGCAGTTCTTC
.,TRBJ2-1,TRBV7-7,TRBD1,CASSAQGLGEQFF,TGTGCCAGCAGCGCACAGGGGTTGGGTGAGCAGTTCTTC
.,TRBJ2-7,TRBV28,TRBD2,CASSSVLAGAYEQYF,TGTGCCAGCAGCTCTGTACTAGCGGGAGCGTACGAGCAGTACTTC
few,TRBJ1-2,TRBV29-1,.,CSVEAVSGYGYTF,TGCAGCGTTGAAGCGGTGTCTGGCTATGGCTACACCTTC
.,TRBJ2-1,TRBV27,.,CASSSAGTGEQFF,TGTGCCAGCAGTTCCGCAGGGACCGGTGAGCAGTTCTTC
.,TRBJ2-3,TRBV30,TRBD1,CATTSGTVTDTQYF,TGTGCCACCACTTCCGGGACAGTCACAGATACGCAGTATTTT
few,TRBJ2-1,TRBV30,TRBD2,CAWSASGPTDEQFF,TGTGCCTGGAGTGCTAGCGGGCCAACGGATGAGCAGTTCTTC
.,TRBJ1-1,TRBV5-1,TRBD1,CASSPDRGEAFF,TGCGCCAGCAGCCCAGACAGGGGGGAAGCTTTCTTT
many,TRBJ2-7,TRBV13,TRBD1,CASSRTGGPSYEQYF,TGTGCCAGCAGTCGGACAGGGGGCCCATCCTACGAGCAGTACTTC
.,TRBJ1-6,TRBV30,.,CAWSRLLDGSPLHF,TGTGCCTGGAGCCGGTTGCTAGACGGGTCACCCCTCCACTTT
.,TRBJ2-3,TRBV6-6,TRBD2,CASTAGGGFTDTQYF,TGTGCCAGCACTGCGGGCGGGGGTTTCACAGATACGCAGTATTTT
.,TRBJ1-5,TRBV7-9,.,CASSLVGLSNQPQHF,TGTGCCAGCAGCTTAGTGGGCCTTAGCAATCAGCCCCAGCATTTT
.,TRBJ2-7,TRBV7-9,.,CASSSSGFYEQYF,TGTGCCAGCAGCTCCTCAGGGTTCTACGAGCAGTACTTC
.,TRBJ2-2,TRBV7-9,.,CASSDQGTGELFF,TGTGCCAGCAGCGACCAGGGCACCGGGGAGCTGTTTTTT
.,TRBJ1-2,TRBV6-1,.,CASSEKATSYGYTF,TGTGCCAGCAGTGAAAAGGCAACATCCTATGGCTACACCTTC
.,TRBJ1-4,TRBV5-4,TRBD1,CASRAGAGQGLNEKLFF,TGTGCCAGCAGGGCGGGTGCGGGACAGGGACTTAATGAAAAACTGTTTTTT
few,TRBJ2-5,TRBV28,TRBD2,CASSFSGRDETQYF,TGTGCCAGCAGCTTTAGCGGGAGGGATGAGACCCAGTACTTC
few,TRBJ2-1,TRBV18,TRBD2,CASSPLAVSYNEQFF,TGTGCCAGCTCACCTCTAGCGGTCTCCTACAATGAGCAGTTCTTC
few,TRBJ1-5,TRBV11-2,.,CASRYEKNQPQHF,TGTGCCAGCAGGTATGAGAAGAATCAGCCCCAGCATTTT